The clone carrying this T cell receptor beta chain was observed a handful of times. Its specificity is not known. The data are from a study of identical twins. V was clipped by 0 bases and J by 2 bases; unmatched bases: 5. Per the germline V gene, CDR1 is DFQATT and CDR2 is SNEGSKA (reference sequence). CDR3 size: 15 residues. Template switching created a universal primer site, and the cDNA included unique molecular identifiers. TCRdb fed the 5' RACE reads into MiXCR, producing one record per CDR3 protein. The sample lists hundreds of thousands of distinct CDR3 sequences, 20% to 25% occurring once. Whole-study findings and limits: Modeled out-of-frame TCR alpha sharing in monozygotic twins fell below observed levels.

The same sample was also studied in work on T cells expressing NK-cell markers.

This chain links TRBV20-1 with TRBJ1-1; 8 nucleotides match TRBD1. This clonotype originated in a woman in her late teens or twenties in good health. Material: PBMCs. The CDR3 coding sequence is TGCAGTGCTAGAGATCTGCAGGGGGCAAACACTGAAGCTTTCTTT. Its protein product is CSARDLQGANTEAFF.